This T cell receptor (beta chain) was recorded in a study of T cell clones after liver transplantation. Overall study context: Immunosuppression withdrawal was tried within 2 years after liver transplantation in this trial. Graft-donor-reactive sequences were compared with third-party-reactive TCRbeta sequences from pre-transplant mixed lymphocyte reactions. Study-level results: Low donor cell numbers restricted donor-reactive repertoire measurement in two subjects.

Unmatched junction bases numbered 14, after V lost 3 bases and J lost 4 bases. The V gene's germline CDR1 is MDHEN and CDR2 SYDVKM. CDR3 length: 17 residues. Sequencing used immunoSEQ multiplex PCR; TCRdb keeps in-frame clones, though not all of them. The sample has fewer than 20,000 clones, over 70% seen once. Turning to this clone: Its antigen is unknown.

J is TRBJ1-1 and V is TRBV28, with 7 bases aligning to TRBD1. This clonotype was obtained from a human donor who received a liver transplant. The starting material was CD8+ T cells from blood, obtained before liver transplant. DNA of the CDR3: TGTGCCAGCAGTTTTGTCGGACAGGCCCCGCGGGGCACTGAAGCTTTCTTT. Encoded protein: CASSFVGQAPRGTEAFF.